This is a list of T cell receptor beta chains from one sample in a study of blood T cell repertoires in COVID-19. Sequencing was performed with immunoSEQ multiplex PCR; in TCRdb, only in-frame clones are kept and a portion is missing. This table holds 70,000 or so clones, 86% found once. The sequencing input was peripheral blood. The receptor source for this set is a man between 65 and 80 years old with active COVID-19. CDR3s include the opening cysteine and the closing phenylalanine or tryptophan. The D gene is left open where the match is weak. Expanded clones get a size class; other rows say once, few or many, or leave the size out.

cdr3_length: 15
v_call: TRBV6-5
j_call: TRBJ1-1
clone_size: NA
d_call: TRBD1
cdr3_nt: TGTGCCAGCAGTTACCGGGACAGCATGAACACTGAAGCTTTCTTT
cdr3_aa: CASSYRDSMNTEAFF

cdr3_length: 14
v_call: TRBV6-5
j_call: TRBJ1-6
clone_size: NA
d_call: NA
cdr3_nt: TGTGCCACCCGGGGGGGTTCCTATAATTCACCCCTCCACTTT
cdr3_aa: CATRGGSYNSPLHF

cdr3_length: 12
v_call: TRBV6-5
j_call: TRBJ2-3
clone_size: NA
d_call: TRBD2
cdr3_nt: TGTGCCTCTCGCGGGAGTGCAGATACGCAGTATTTT
cdr3_aa: CASRGSADTQYF

cdr3_length: 13
v_call: TRBV11-2
j_call: TRBJ2-7
clone_size: NA
d_call: NA
cdr3_nt: TGTGCCAGCAGCCCTAGTGGCGGATACGAGCAGTACTTC
cdr3_aa: CASSPSGGYEQYF

cdr3_length: 14
v_call: TRBV9
j_call: TRBJ2-1
clone_size: NA
d_call: NA
cdr3_nt: TGTGCCAGCAGCGTCGGACCCAGGGTGGGTGAGCAGTTCTTC
cdr3_aa: CASSVGPRVGEQFF

cdr3_length: 15
v_call: TRBV7-9
j_call: TRBJ1-1
clone_size: NA
d_call: NA
cdr3_nt: TGTGCCAGCAGCTTAGTTTCCGGGAGCGGGACTGAAGCTTTCTTT
cdr3_aa: CASSLVSGSGTEAFF

cdr3_length: 21
v_call: TRBV4-3
j_call: TRBJ2-7
clone_size: NA
d_call: TRBD2
cdr3_nt: TGCGCCAGCAGCCAAGATCGGGGACTAGCGGGAGGGCAGTTTGTGCCCTACGAGCAGTACTTC
cdr3_aa: CASSQDRGLAGGQFVPYEQYF

cdr3_length: 14
v_call: TRBV5-4
j_call: TRBJ1-1
clone_size: NA
d_call: NA
cdr3_nt: TGTGCCAGCAGCGCGGACAGTATGAACACTGAAGCTTTCTTT
cdr3_aa: CASSADSMNTEAFF

cdr3_length: 15
v_call: TRBV15
j_call: TRBJ1-5
clone_size: NA
d_call: NA
cdr3_nt: TGTGCCACCAGCAGAGATACAGGGACCAATCAGCCCCAGCATTTT
cdr3_aa: CATSRDTGTNQPQHF

cdr3_length: 14
v_call: TRBV30
j_call: TRBJ2-7
clone_size: once
d_call: TRBD1
cdr3_nt: TGTGCCTGGACGACCGGGACAGGGGGCTCCGAGCAGTACTTC
cdr3_aa: CAWTTGTGGSEQYF

cdr3_length: 16
v_call: TRBV5-5
j_call: TRBJ2-7
clone_size: NA
d_call: TRBD2
cdr3_nt: TGTGCCAGCAGCCCCGGGACTAGCGGGAGGCCCCACGAGCAGTACTTC
cdr3_aa: CASSPGTSGRPHEQYF

cdr3_length: 13
v_call: TRBV25-1
j_call: TRBJ1-1
clone_size: NA
d_call: NA
cdr3_nt: TGTGCCAGCAGGGGGCCCCCGAACACTGAAGCTTTCTTT
cdr3_aa: CASRGPPNTEAFF

cdr3_length: 15
v_call: TRBV7-9
j_call: TRBJ2-1
clone_size: NA
d_call: NA
cdr3_nt: TGTGCCAGCAGCCCCAGGGACAAAACCTACAATGAGCAGTTCTTC
cdr3_aa: CASSPRDKTYNEQFF

cdr3_length: 14
v_call: TRBV7-2
j_call: TRBJ2-1
clone_size: once
d_call: TRBD2
cdr3_nt: TGTGCCAGCCTAGCGGGAGGCGCCTACAATGAGCAGTTCTTC
cdr3_aa: CASLAGGAYNEQFF

cdr3_length: 12
v_call: TRBV11-3
j_call: TRBJ2-7
clone_size: NA
d_call: NA
cdr3_nt: TGTGCCAGCAGCTTATCCAGTTACGAGCAGTACTTC
cdr3_aa: CASSLSSYEQYF

cdr3_length: 15
v_call: TRBV7-6
j_call: TRBJ2-3
clone_size: NA
d_call: TRBD2
cdr3_nt: TGTGCCAGCAGCCCCAGCGGGAGTGCCACAGATACGCAGTATTTT
cdr3_aa: CASSPSGSATDTQYF

cdr3_length: 15
v_call: TRBV5-1
j_call: TRBJ2-5
clone_size: NA
d_call: TRBD2
cdr3_nt: TGCGCCAGCACCTTGACTAGCGGGAGTGGGGAGACCCAGTACTTC
cdr3_aa: CASTLTSGSGETQYF

cdr3_length: 13
v_call: TRBV25-1
j_call: TRBJ2-1
clone_size: NA
d_call: TRBD1
cdr3_nt: TGTGCCAGCAGTAACCACAGGGGCAGCGCGCAGTTCTTC
cdr3_aa: CASSNHRGSAQFF

cdr3_length: 13
v_call: TRBV28
j_call: TRBJ1-5
clone_size: few
d_call: TRBD1
cdr3_nt: TGTGCCAGCAGGGGACAGTGGGATCAGCCCCAGCATTTT
cdr3_aa: CASRGQWDQPQHF

cdr3_length: 16
v_call: TRBV19
j_call: TRBJ2-3
clone_size: few
d_call: NA
cdr3_nt: TGTGCCAGTACCCATAGGTCTAGCCCGGTTTTCGATACGCAGTATTTT
cdr3_aa: CASTHRSSPVFDTQYF

cdr3_length: 17
v_call: TRBV24-1
j_call: TRBJ2-1
clone_size: NA
d_call: TRBD2
cdr3_nt: TGTGCCACCAGTGACCCGGACGGGGGGGATCGTAGGAATGAGCAGTTCTTC
cdr3_aa: CATSDPDGGDRRNEQFF

cdr3_length: 15
v_call: TRBV4-2
j_call: TRBJ2-5
clone_size: NA
d_call: NA
cdr3_nt: TGTGCCAGCAGCCAGACCGGCGGGGTGGGAGAGACCCAGTACTTC
cdr3_aa: CASSQTGGVGETQYF

cdr3_length: 12
v_call: TRBV6-2/TRBV6-3
j_call: TRBJ1-1
clone_size: once
d_call: NA
cdr3_nt: TGTGCCAGCAGTTACGCGGGGGGCGGCCAGGTCTTT
cdr3_aa: CASSYAGGGQVF

cdr3_length: 16
v_call: TRBV28
j_call: TRBJ2-6
clone_size: NA
d_call: NA
cdr3_nt: TGTGCCAGCAGCCCCCCCGGGAGCTCTGGGGCCAACGTCCTGACTTTC
cdr3_aa: CASSPPGSSGANVLTF

cdr3_length: 15
v_call: TRBV15
j_call: TRBJ1-1
clone_size: few
d_call: NA
cdr3_nt: TGTGCCACCAGCAGCACAGGGTTGGGCGACACTGAAGCTTTCTTT
cdr3_aa: CATSSTGLGDTEAFF

cdr3_length: 12
v_call: TRBV19
j_call: TRBJ1-5
clone_size: NA
d_call: NA
cdr3_nt: TGTGCCAGTAGTATGGCAAGTCAGCCCCAGCATTTT
cdr3_aa: CASSMASQPQHF

cdr3_length: 16
v_call: TRBV3-1/TRBV3-2
j_call: TRBJ1-6
clone_size: NA
d_call: NA
cdr3_nt: TGTGCCAGCAGCCAAGTGGCCGGTGGCGGGAATTCACCCCTCCACTTT
cdr3_aa: CASSQVAGGGNSPLHF

cdr3_length: 15
v_call: TRBV7-6
j_call: TRBJ2-7
clone_size: NA
d_call: NA
cdr3_nt: TGTGCCAGCAGCCTGGGAGGGGGGTCCTCCTACGAGCAGTACTTC
cdr3_aa: CASSLGGGSSYEQYF

cdr3_length: 14
v_call: TRBV4-3
j_call: TRBJ2-1
clone_size: NA
d_call: NA
cdr3_nt: TGCGCCAGCAGCCAAGGGCGGTTTGGGAATGAGCAGTTCTTC
cdr3_aa: CASSQGRFGNEQFF

cdr3_length: 14
v_call: TRBV29-1
j_call: TRBJ2-3
clone_size: NA
d_call: NA
cdr3_nt: NA
cdr3_aa: CRLLAALSSIRSIF

cdr3_length: 11
v_call: TRBV6-6
j_call: TRBJ2-3
clone_size: NA
d_call: NA
cdr3_nt: TGTGCCAGCACCCGGGGAGATACGCAGTATTTT
cdr3_aa: CASTRGDTQYF

cdr3_length: 11
v_call: TRBV6-5
j_call: TRBJ1-1
clone_size: few
d_call: NA
cdr3_nt: TGTGCCAGCAGTTCCGCGGGGGGGGCTTTCTTT
cdr3_aa: CASSSAGGAFF

cdr3_length: 14
v_call: TRBV19
j_call: TRBJ2-5
clone_size: NA
d_call: TRBD2
cdr3_nt: TGTGCCAGTAGCCCGCCGGGAGGAAAAGAGACCCAGTACTTC
cdr3_aa: CASSPPGGKETQYF

cdr3_length: 13
v_call: TRBV9
j_call: TRBJ2-7
clone_size: NA
d_call: NA
cdr3_nt: TGTGCCAGCAGCTTAAACACCGCCTACGAGCAGTACTTC
cdr3_aa: CASSLNTAYEQYF

cdr3_length: 15
v_call: TRBV11-2
j_call: TRBJ2-1
clone_size: NA
d_call: NA
cdr3_nt: TGTGCCAGCACCCAGCGGGCAAGCTCCTACAATGAGCAGTTCTTC
cdr3_aa: CASTQRASSYNEQFF

cdr3_length: 15
v_call: TRBV9
j_call: TRBJ2-7
clone_size: NA
d_call: TRBD1
cdr3_nt: TGTGCCAGCAGCCCAGGGACAGGACCCTCCTACGAGCAGTACTTC
cdr3_aa: CASSPGTGPSYEQYF

cdr3_length: 14
v_call: TRBV25-1
j_call: TRBJ1-1
clone_size: NA
d_call: NA
cdr3_nt: TGTGCCAGCACCCAAGGGGTGTGGAACACTGAAGCTTTCTTT
cdr3_aa: CASTQGVWNTEAFF

cdr3_length: 15
v_call: TRBV7-2
j_call: TRBJ2-3
clone_size: few
d_call: TRBD2
cdr3_nt: TGTGCCAGCAGCTTAGCTAGGACTAGTTGGGATACGCAGTATTTT
cdr3_aa: CASSLARTSWDTQYF

cdr3_length: 13
v_call: TRBV11-1
j_call: TRBJ2-5
clone_size: NA
d_call: NA
cdr3_nt: TGTGCCAGCAGCACCCGCAGAAAAGAGACCCAGTACTTC
cdr3_aa: CASSTRRKETQYF

cdr3_length: 18
v_call: TRBV10-3
j_call: TRBJ2-3
clone_size: NA
d_call: TRBD2
cdr3_nt: TGTGCCATCAGCCAGTCGGGGGGACTAGGGTCGGCCACAGATACGCAGTATTTT
cdr3_aa: CAISQSGGLGSATDTQYF

cdr3_length: 14
v_call: TRBV7-9
j_call: TRBJ1-1
clone_size: NA
d_call: NA
cdr3_nt: TGTGCCAGCGGGGGGGGACCGAGGTTAACTGAAGCTTTCTTT
cdr3_aa: CASGGGPRLTEAFF

cdr3_length: 14
v_call: TRBV18
j_call: TRBJ1-4
clone_size: NA
d_call: TRBD1
cdr3_nt: TGTGCCAGCTCATCGACAGGGTCGGATGAAAAACTGTTTTTT
cdr3_aa: CASSSTGSDEKLFF

cdr3_length: 14
v_call: TRBV4-3
j_call: TRBJ2-7
clone_size: NA
d_call: TRBD1
cdr3_nt: TGCGCCAGCAGCCCCTGGACAGGGGTCTACGAGCAGTACTTC
cdr3_aa: CASSPWTGVYEQYF

cdr3_length: 13
v_call: TRBV3-1/TRBV3-2
j_call: TRBJ2-7
clone_size: NA
d_call: TRBD2
cdr3_nt: TGTGCCAGCAGCCCCCGGGGGGGGCCGAAGCAGTACTTC
cdr3_aa: CASSPRGGPKQYF

cdr3_length: 16
v_call: TRBV3-1/TRBV3-2
j_call: TRBJ1-2
clone_size: NA
d_call: TRBD1
cdr3_nt: TGTGCCAGCACCCTTAGTGAGGACAGGGCGGTCTATGGCTACACCTTC
cdr3_aa: CASTLSEDRAVYGYTF

cdr3_length: 12
v_call: TRBV6-5
j_call: TRBJ2-7
clone_size: NA
d_call: NA
cdr3_nt: TGTGCCAGCGGGTGGCAGGCCTACGAGCAGTACTTC
cdr3_aa: CASGWQAYEQYF

cdr3_length: 13
v_call: TRBV27
j_call: TRBJ2-7
clone_size: NA
d_call: TRBD1
cdr3_nt: TGTGCCAGCAGTTGGGACAGGACCTACGAGCAGTACTTC
cdr3_aa: CASSWDRTYEQYF

cdr3_length: 16
v_call: TRBV7-8
j_call: TRBJ2-1
clone_size: NA
d_call: TRBD2
cdr3_nt: TGTGCCAGCACCCCCCGTCTAGCGGGAGTCTACAATGAGCAGTTCTTC
cdr3_aa: CASTPRLAGVYNEQFF

cdr3_length: 11
v_call: TRBV12-3/TRBV12-4
j_call: TRBJ2-7
clone_size: NA
d_call: NA
cdr3_nt: TGTGCCAGCAGTCCAGCCTACGAGCAGTACTTC
cdr3_aa: CASSPAYEQYF

cdr3_length: 14
v_call: TRBV28
j_call: TRBJ2-5
clone_size: NA
d_call: NA
cdr3_nt: TGTGCCAGCGGGACACCTTCTCAGGTCGAGACCCAGTACTTC
cdr3_aa: CASGTPSQVETQYF

cdr3_length: 14
v_call: TRBV7-2
j_call: TRBJ2-7
clone_size: NA
d_call: TRBD1
cdr3_nt: TGTGCCAGCAGCTTGGTCGACAGGGCTGGCGAGCAGTACTTC
cdr3_aa: CASSLVDRAGEQYF

cdr3_length: 8
v_call: TRBV12-1
j_call: TRBJ2-3
clone_size: NA
d_call: NA
cdr3_nt: TGTGCCAGCAGCCGAGGGTATTTT
cdr3_aa: CASSRGYF

cdr3_length: 15
v_call: TRBV27
j_call: TRBJ1-5
clone_size: NA
d_call: NA
cdr3_nt: TGTGCCAGCACCCCAAGACCCGGGAGGGCTCAGCCCCAGCATTTT
cdr3_aa: CASTPRPGRAQPQHF

cdr3_length: 14
v_call: TRBV5-4
j_call: TRBJ2-7
clone_size: NA
d_call: NA
cdr3_nt: TGTGCCAGCAGCATCGGAGGGTACTCCTACGAGCAGTACTTC
cdr3_aa: CASSIGGYSYEQYF

cdr3_length: 13
v_call: TRBV27
j_call: TRBJ2-7
clone_size: NA
d_call: TRBD2
cdr3_nt: TGTGCCAGCAGTTTATGGGGAGGGCGCGAGCAGTACTTC
cdr3_aa: CASSLWGGREQYF

cdr3_length: 13
v_call: TRBV21-1
j_call: TRBJ2-7
clone_size: NA
d_call: NA
cdr3_nt: TGTGCCAGCACCACTAGCGGGGAGTACGAGCAGTACTTC
cdr3_aa: CASTTSGEYEQYF